This TCR beta chain was documented in a study of early T cells in non-severe SARS-CoV-2 infection. Study-wide background: Whole-blood bulk RNA, unsorted, was sequenced, and chains were unpaired.

This clonotype was observed at least ten times. What it recognizes is unknown. Study findings and constraints: The VDJdb matching leaned toward anti-spike CD8 responses and overlooked private and CD4 specificities.

Individual cDNA molecules were tagged with unique molecular identifiers. From the 5' RACE reads, TCRdb called clonotypes with MiXCR, one entry per CDR3 protein. The sample lists tens of thousands of distinct CDR3 sequences, roughly 9% occurring once. The ends were cut back, 0 bases at V and 6 bases at J, with 15 bases in the middle. CDR1 and CDR2 from the germline V gene are MGHRA and YSYEKL. This CDR3 spans 15 amino acids. The J gene is TRBJ2-7, the V gene TRBV4-1, with D maybe TRBD1 (5 bases). This TCR was sampled from an adult who was a healthcare worker with PCR-confirmed SARS-CoV-2 infection or an uninfected control (not recorded which). Sequencing used whole blood. This CDR3 reads CASSQDHGAFAEQYF. The DNA for the CDR3 is TGCGCCAGCAGCCAAGATCATGGGGCATTCGCCGAGCAGTACTTC.